A selection of T cell receptor beta chains follows, all from one sample in a study of blood T cell repertoires in COVID-19. Sequenced by immunoSEQ multiplex PCR; TCRdb stores in-frame clones only, minus some. The sample lists 250,000 to 350,000 clones, approximately 86% occurring once. The sample taken for sequencing was peripheral blood. The receptors originated from a woman between 45 and 60 years old who had recovered from COVID-19. Both conserved end residues are trimmed from each CDR3. Fields, in order: clone size, V gene, CDR3 protein. Size is omitted from some rows. Given values are once, few, many or a class for expanded clones.

. TRBV9 ASSLGWDRPSHEQY
once TRBV4-1 ASSQVGGQGYT
. TRBV28 ASSSHRGSNQPQH
few TRBV9 ASSRGTEEKLF
. TRBV28 ASVGQLYNSPLH
. TRBV7-3 ASSSGTSGASVNEQF
. TRBV25-1 ASNGQSYTGELF
once TRBV5-6 ASSFSGLPYEQY
. TRBV9 ASSVQDRGRLGEQY
. TRBV6-2/TRBV6-3 ASSYLTTELDYEQY
. TRBV20-1 SASGGRNYGYT
. TRBV7-2 ASSLRGQSIMNTEAF
once TRBV11-3 ASSLKAGGGTGELF
. TRBV5-6 ASRPLGRIQETQY
. TRBV11-2 ASSFRDRGNSPLH
. TRBV6-5 ASHPGGRYNSPLH
. TRBV15 ATSGAGGYNEQF
. TRBV6-2/TRBV6-3 ASSYGVAGGRADTQY
. TRBV7-2 ASLGSRGETGNTGELF
. TRBV25-1 ASSETGTIYEQY
. TRBV7-2 ASSLVARAHGYT
. TRBV11-2 ASSLSRGAYEQY
. TRBV30 AWSASIGGRGEKLF
. TRBV13 ASSRTGTGRDGYT
. TRBV5-1 ASSHGQQNEKLF
. TRBV9 ASSVGVRADTQY
. TRBV19 ASSIRAGSYEQY
. TRBV5-6 ASTQGANTEAF
. TRBV4-2 ASSPRRGNTEAF